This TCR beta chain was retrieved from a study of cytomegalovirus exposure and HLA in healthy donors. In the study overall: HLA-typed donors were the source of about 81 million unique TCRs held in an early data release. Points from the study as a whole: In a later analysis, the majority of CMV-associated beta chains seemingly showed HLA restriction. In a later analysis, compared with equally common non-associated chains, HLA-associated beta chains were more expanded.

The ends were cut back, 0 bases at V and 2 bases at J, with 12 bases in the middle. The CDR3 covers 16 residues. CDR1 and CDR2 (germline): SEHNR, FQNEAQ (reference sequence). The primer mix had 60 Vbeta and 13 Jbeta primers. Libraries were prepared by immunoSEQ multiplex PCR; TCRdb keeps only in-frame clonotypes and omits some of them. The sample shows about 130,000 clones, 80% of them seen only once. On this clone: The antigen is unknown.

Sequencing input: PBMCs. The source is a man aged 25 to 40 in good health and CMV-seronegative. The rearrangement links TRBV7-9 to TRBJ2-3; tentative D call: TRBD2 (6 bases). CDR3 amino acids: CASSLARGSATDTQYF. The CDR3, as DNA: TGTGCCAGCAGCTTAGCGCGGGGCTCCGCCACAGATACGCAGTATTTT.